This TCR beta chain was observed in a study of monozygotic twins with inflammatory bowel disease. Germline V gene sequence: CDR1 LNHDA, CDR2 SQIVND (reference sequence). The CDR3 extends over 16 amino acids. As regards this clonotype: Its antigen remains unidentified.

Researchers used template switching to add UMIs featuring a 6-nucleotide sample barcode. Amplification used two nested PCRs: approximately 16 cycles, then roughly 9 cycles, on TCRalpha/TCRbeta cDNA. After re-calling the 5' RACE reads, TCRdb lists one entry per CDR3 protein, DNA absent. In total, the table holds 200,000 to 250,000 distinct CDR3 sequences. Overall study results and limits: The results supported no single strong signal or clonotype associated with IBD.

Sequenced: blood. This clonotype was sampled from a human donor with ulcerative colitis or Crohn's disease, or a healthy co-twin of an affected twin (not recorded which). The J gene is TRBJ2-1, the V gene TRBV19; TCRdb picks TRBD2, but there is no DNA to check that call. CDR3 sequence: CASSTPGLAEYNEQFF. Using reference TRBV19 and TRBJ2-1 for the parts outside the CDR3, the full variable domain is DGGITQSPKYLFRKEGQNVTLSCEQNLNHDAMYWYRQDPGQGLRLIYYSQIVNDFQKGDIAEGYSVSREKKESFPLTVTSAQKNPTAFYLCASSTPGLAEYNEQFFGPGTRLTVL.